Below, 17 T cell receptor beta chains from the same sample are listed, as sequenced in a study of blood T cells in healthy people across ages. Through a sample-barcoded 5' primer and a J-beta primer mix, a second PCR was run for 7 to 11 cycles. TCRdb ran MiXCR on the 5' RACE reads and lists one entry per CDR3 protein. The sample contains over 1,500,000 distinct CDR3 sequences, roughly 52% of which appear only once. Sequenced sample: blood. The receptors derive from a middle-aged woman in good health.

Details on this clonotype: This may be a read error, as it is one base from a much larger clone. The V call is TRBV10-2, the J call TRBJ2-7; 11 bases agree with TRBD2. The CDR3 totals 14 residues. From germline, CDR1 is WSHSY and CDR2 SAAADI. The CDR3 spells CAGSDSLAGVEQYF. The CDR3 region has the DNA TGCGCCGGCAGTGATTCACTAGCGGGGGTCGAGCAGTACTTC.

The gene calls are TRBV11-2 and TRBJ1-2; D possibly corresponds to TRBD1 (5 bases). Looked up from germline, CDR1 is SGHAT and CDR2 is FQNNGV. The CDR3 is made up of 15 amino acids. Deletions cut 5 bases from V and 1 base from J, with 14 bases between. CDR3 coding DNA: TGTGCCAGCAGCCACTCCGGGACGATTAACTATGGCTACACCTTC. Translated, it gives CASSHSGTINYGYTF. Together with reference TRBV11-2 and TRBJ1-2, the CDR3 gives the full variable domain: EAGVAQSPRYKIIEKRQSVAFWCNPISGHATLYWYQQILGQGPKLLIQFQNNGVVDDSQLPKDRFSAERLKGVDSTLKIQPAKLEDSAVYLCASSHSGTINYGYTFGSGTRLTVV.

The V call is TRBV7-9, the J call TRBJ1-4; D unclear. CDR3 length equals 15 residues. V was trimmed by 4 bases and J by 3 bases, leaving 12 bases between them. From germline, CDR1 is SEHNR and CDR2 FQNEAQ (reference sequence). The CDR3 region is CASSSGLRANEKLFF. The DNA for the CDR3 is TGTGCCAGCAGCTCAGGCCTCCGGGCTAATGAAAAACTGTTTTTT. Full variable domain (rest looked up from reference TRBV7-9 and TRBJ1-4): DTGVSQNPRHKITKRGQNVTFRCDPISEHNRLYWYRQTLGQGPEFLTYFQNEAQLEKSRLLSDRFSAERPKGSFSTLEIQRTEQGDSAMYLCASSSGLRANEKLFFGSGTQLSVL.

V and J are TRBV25-1 and TRBJ1-2, with D possibly matching TRBD1 (5 bases). Trimming cost V 7 bases and J 3 bases, with 12 bases left between them. The CDR3 contains 13 residues. The germline V gene encodes CDR1 MGHDK and CDR2 SYGVNS. Written as DNA, the CDR3 is TGTGCCAGCACTCAGGGAGGGGACTATGGCTACACCTTC. Residues: CASTQGGDYGYTF.

This rearrangement joins TRBV4-1 to TRBJ2-7; D is uncertain. This CDR3 is built from 14 residues. From germline, CDR1 is MGHRA and CDR2 YSYEKL. The germline V and J ends were trimmed by 1 base and 6 bases, with 13 bases remaining between them. The CDR3 spells CASSQVGYGREQYF. In DNA form, the CDR3 reads TGCGCCAGCAGCCAAGTCGGATATGGGCGCGAGCAGTACTTC.

This clonotype was observed many times. The chain has TRBV7-2 and TRBJ1-2; D is ambiguous. The CDR3 runs to 13 residues. Between the trimmed V and J ends, which lost 1 base and 4 bases, there was a span of 7 bases. Germline CDR1 and CDR2: SGHTA and FQGNSA. This CDR3 reads CASSLGDTYGYTF. CDR3 DNA sequence: TGTGCCAGCAGCTTAGGGGATACCTATGGCTACACCTTC.

This clonotype was counted between two and nine times. DNA for the CDR3: TGTGCCAGCAGCTCGGTTTTTCAGGGGTTGAGTGATACGCAGTATTTT. It specifies CASSSVFQGLSDTQYF. V and J are TRBV7-8 and TRBJ2-3, with D maybe TRBD1 (6 bases). Germline CDR1 is SGHVS and CDR2 is FQNEAQ. There are 16 residues in the CDR3. The germline V and J ends were trimmed by 4 bases and 6 bases, with 20 bases remaining between them.

The chain carries TRBV20-1 and TRBJ2-3; D perhaps matches TRBD1 (5 bases). The V gene lost 2 bases and the J gene lost 1 base, with 22 bases spanning the gap. The CDR3 length is 18 residues. Germline V gene lookup returns CDR1 DFQATT and CDR2 SNEGSKA (reference sequence). CDR3 amino acids: CSARRSTNRQMGTDTQYF. The CDR3 nucleotides are TGCAGTGCTAGACGATCGACAAACAGGCAAATGGGCACAGATACGCAGTATTTT.

This clonotype was detected only a few times. The chain is built from TRBV4-3 and TRBJ2-1, with D possibly matching TRBD1 (6 bases). The CDR3 sequence is 16 residues long. The V gene's germline CDR1 is LGHNA and CDR2 YSLEER. V was pared by 3 bases and J by 5 bases, with 17 bases between. This CDR3 reads CASSQATGYWDNEQFF. The DNA for the CDR3 is TGCGCCAGCAGCCAGGCTACAGGGTATTGGGACAATGAGCAGTTCTTC.

The chain joins TRBV5-6 to TRBJ1-1; the D gene is possibly TRBD1 (6 bases). CDR1 and CDR2 (germline): SGHDT, YYEEEE. V was pared by 2 bases and J by 5 bases, with 10 bases between. The CDR3 length is 13 residues. DNA of the CDR3: TGTGCCAGCAGCTTTACAGGGACGACTGAAGCTTTCTTT. Its protein is CASSFTGTTEAFF.

This clonotype turned up a few times. J is TRBJ2-5 and V is TRBV4-1, with D tentatively TRBD1 or TRBD2 (6 bases each). Germline values: CDR1 MGHRA, CDR2 YSYEKL. CDR3 length: 14 amino acids. V lost 3 bases to trimming and J lost 5 bases, with 13 bases between them. The CDR3: CASSHPQGRETQYF. The CDR3 DNA is TGCGCCAGCAGCCACCCGCAGGGGAGGGAGACCCAGTACTTC.

The CDR3 region has the DNA TGTGCCACCAGTGCCCCTCGTCGGGACAGGGGTTATGGCTACACCTTC. It yields the protein CATSAPRRDRGYGYTF. The V gene is TRBV24-1, the J gene TRBJ1-2; 10 nucleotides align to TRBD1. With V trimmed by 5 bases and J by 5 bases, 10 bases remained unmatched. The CDR3 consists of 16 residues. Germline V gene data show CDR1 as KGHDR and CDR2 as SFDVKD.

The chain carries TRBV7-3 and TRBJ2-3; D unresolved. With 5 bases removed from V and 4 bases from J, the gap between germline ends came to 4 bases. The CDR3 loop spans 11 amino acids. Germline CDR1 SGHTA, CDR2 FQGTGA. CDR3 amino acids: CASSHPDTQYF. CDR3 bases: TGTGCCAGCAGCCATCCAGATACGCAGTATTTT.

The rearrangement links TRBV6-1 to TRBJ2-5; a weak D match, TRBD2 (6 bases). The CDR3 covers 17 residues. Trimming shortened V by 4 bases and J by 2 bases, and 20 bases separated the two germline ends. Germline V gene data show CDR1 as MNHNS and CDR2 as SASEGT. Here the CDR3 DNA reads TGTGCCAGCAGTGGAACCCTTGGGACTCCGCGACAAGAGACCCAGTACTTC. Translating it yields CASSGTLGTPRQETQYF.

This clonotype has only a few counts. This chain connects TRBV10-3 to TRBJ2-5, with 9 bases aligning to TRBD1. The CDR3 is 16 residues long. J was trimmed by 1 base and V by 8 bases; bases with no gene match: 11. CDR1 and CDR2 (germline): ENHRY, SYGVKD. CDR3 loop: CAIRTGARGAQETQYF. CDR3 nucleotides: TGTGCCATCCGGACAGGGGCCCGCGGAGCCCAAGAGACCCAGTACTTC.

This chain links TRBV12-3 or TRBV12-4 with TRBJ2-7; 8 bases line up with TRBD2. The CDR3 is 15 amino acids. V dropped 7 bases and J dropped 0; count of bases not matched to a gene: 8. CDR3: CASTGGTTGSYEQYF. Here the CDR3 DNA reads TGTGCCAGCACGGGGGGGACCACTGGCTCCTACGAGCAGTACTTC.

The chain has TRBV21-1 and TRBJ2-1; TRBD2 was called by the table and not checked on the DNA. TRBV21-1 is a recognized pseudogene. The CDR3 has 18 residues. This CDR3 is CASSKGASGGDTYNEQFF. The CDR3 DNA reads TGTGCCAGCAGCAAAGGGGCTAGCGGGGGGGACACCTACAATGAGCAGTTCTTC.